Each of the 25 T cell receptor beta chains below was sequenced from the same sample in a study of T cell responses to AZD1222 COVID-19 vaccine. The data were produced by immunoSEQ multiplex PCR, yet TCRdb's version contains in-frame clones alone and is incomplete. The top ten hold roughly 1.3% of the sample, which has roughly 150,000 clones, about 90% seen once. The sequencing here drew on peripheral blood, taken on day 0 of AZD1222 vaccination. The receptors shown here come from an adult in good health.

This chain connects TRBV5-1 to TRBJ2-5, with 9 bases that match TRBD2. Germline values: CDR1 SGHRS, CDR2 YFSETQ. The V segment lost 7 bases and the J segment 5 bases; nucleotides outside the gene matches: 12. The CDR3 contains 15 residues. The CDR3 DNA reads TGCGCCAGCGGAGCGGGGGGAACGGGGATGGAGACCCAGTACTTC. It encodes CASGAGGTGMETQYF.

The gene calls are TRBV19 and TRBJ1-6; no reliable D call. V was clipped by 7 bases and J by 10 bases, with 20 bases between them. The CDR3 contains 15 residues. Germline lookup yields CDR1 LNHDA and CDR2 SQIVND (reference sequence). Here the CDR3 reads CASKELLGYGSPLHF. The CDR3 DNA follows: TGTGCCAGTAAGGAGTTATTGGGGTATGGCTCACCCCTCCACTTT.

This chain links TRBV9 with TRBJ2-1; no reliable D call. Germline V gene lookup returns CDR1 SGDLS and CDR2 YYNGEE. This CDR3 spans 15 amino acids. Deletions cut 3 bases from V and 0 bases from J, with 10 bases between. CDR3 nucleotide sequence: TGTGCCAGCAGCGCCCTCGACGACTCCTACAATGAGCAGTTCTTC. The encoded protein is CASSALDDSYNEQFF.

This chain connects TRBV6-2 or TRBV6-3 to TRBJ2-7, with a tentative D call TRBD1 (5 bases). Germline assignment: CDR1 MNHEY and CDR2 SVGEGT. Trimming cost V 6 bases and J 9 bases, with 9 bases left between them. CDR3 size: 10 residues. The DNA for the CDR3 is TGTGCCAGCAGCCAGGGAAGGCAGTACTTC. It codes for CASSQGRQYF.

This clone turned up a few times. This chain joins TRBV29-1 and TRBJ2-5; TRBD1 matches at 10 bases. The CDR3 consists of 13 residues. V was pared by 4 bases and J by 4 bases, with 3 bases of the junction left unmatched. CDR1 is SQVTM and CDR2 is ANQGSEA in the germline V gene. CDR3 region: CSVGGTGAETQYF. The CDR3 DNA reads TGCAGCGTTGGGGGGACAGGGGCAGAGACCCAGTACTTC.

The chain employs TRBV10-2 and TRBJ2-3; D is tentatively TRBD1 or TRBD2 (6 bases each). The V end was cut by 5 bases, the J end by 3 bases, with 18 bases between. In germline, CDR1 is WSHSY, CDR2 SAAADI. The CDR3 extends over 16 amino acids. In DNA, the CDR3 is TGCGCCAGCAGTTCGAGGGGGAGGCTGTCAACAGATACGCAGTATTTT. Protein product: CASSSRGRLSTDTQYF.

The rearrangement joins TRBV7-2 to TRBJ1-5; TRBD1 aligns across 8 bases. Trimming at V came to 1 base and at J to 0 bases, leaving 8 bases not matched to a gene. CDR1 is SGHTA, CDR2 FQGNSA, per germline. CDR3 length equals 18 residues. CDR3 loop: CASSLGRGRGPSNQPQHF. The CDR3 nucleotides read TGTGCCAGCAGCTTAGGGCGGGGCAGGGGGCCTAGCAATCAGCCCCAGCATTTT.

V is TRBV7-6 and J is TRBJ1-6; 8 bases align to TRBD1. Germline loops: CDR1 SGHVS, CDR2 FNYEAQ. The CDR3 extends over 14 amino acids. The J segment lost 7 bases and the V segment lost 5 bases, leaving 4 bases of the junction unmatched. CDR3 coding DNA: TGTGCCAGCAGCCCGACAGGGGACAATTCACCCCTCCACTTT. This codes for CASSPTGDNSPLHF.

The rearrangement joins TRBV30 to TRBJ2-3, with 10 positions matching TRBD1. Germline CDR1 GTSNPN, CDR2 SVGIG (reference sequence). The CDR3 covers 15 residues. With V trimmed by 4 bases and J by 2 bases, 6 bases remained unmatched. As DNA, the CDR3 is TGTGCCTGGATTAAGGGACAGGGGTTCACAGATACGCAGTATTTT. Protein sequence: CAWIKGQGFTDTQYF.

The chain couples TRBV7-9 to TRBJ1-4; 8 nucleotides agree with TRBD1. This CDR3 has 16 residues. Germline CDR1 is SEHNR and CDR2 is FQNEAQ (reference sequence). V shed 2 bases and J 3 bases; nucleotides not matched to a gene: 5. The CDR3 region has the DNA TGTGCCAGCAGCTTATCCAGGGGGCCCGCTAATGAAAAACTGTTTTTT. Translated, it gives CASSLSRGPANEKLFF.

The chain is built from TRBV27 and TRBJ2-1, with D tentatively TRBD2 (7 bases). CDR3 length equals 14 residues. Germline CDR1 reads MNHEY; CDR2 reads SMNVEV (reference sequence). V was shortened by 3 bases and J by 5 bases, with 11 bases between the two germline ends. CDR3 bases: TGTGCCAGCAGTTTGGGGGGGCCCAACAATGAGCAGTTCTTC. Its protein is CASSLGGPNNEQFF.

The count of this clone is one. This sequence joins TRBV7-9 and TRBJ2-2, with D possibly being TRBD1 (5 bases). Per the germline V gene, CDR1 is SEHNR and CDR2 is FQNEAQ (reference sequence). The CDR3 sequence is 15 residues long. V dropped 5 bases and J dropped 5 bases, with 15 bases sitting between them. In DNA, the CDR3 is TGTGCCAGCAGCCAAACAGGTTATCGGACCGGGGAGCTGTTTTTT. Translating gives CASSQTGYRTGELFF.

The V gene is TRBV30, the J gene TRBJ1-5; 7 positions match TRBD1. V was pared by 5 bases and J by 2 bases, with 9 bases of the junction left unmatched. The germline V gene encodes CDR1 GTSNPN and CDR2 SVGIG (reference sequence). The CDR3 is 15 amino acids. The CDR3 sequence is CAWGGQGTGNQPQHF. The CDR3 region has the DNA TGTGCCTGGGGGGGGCAGGGGACAGGCAATCAGCCCCAGCATTTT.

CDR3 coding DNA: TGTGCCAGCAGCCCACAAGGGGTCAGTGGCTACACCTTC. Translating it yields CASSPQGVSGYTF. This chain joins TRBV6-5 and TRBJ1-2; maybe TRBD1 (5 bases). The CDR3 is 13 residues long. The V and J ends lost 6 bases and 7 bases respectively, with 15 bases between them. Germline V gene lookup returns CDR1 MNHEY and CDR2 SVGAGI.

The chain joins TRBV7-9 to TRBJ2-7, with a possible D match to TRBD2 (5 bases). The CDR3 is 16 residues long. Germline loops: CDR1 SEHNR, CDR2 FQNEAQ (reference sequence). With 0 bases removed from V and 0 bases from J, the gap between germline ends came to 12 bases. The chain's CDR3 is CASSLARASSSYEQYF. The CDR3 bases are TGTGCCAGCAGCTTAGCGCGGGCATCAAGCTCCTACGAGCAGTACTTC.

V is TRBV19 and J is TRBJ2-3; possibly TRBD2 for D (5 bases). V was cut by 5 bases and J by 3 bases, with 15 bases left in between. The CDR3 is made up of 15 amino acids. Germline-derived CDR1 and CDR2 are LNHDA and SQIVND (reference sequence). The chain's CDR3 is CASSRNPGSTDTQYF. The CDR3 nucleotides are TGTGCCAGTAGTCGGAATCCGGGGTCAACAGATACGCAGTATTTT.

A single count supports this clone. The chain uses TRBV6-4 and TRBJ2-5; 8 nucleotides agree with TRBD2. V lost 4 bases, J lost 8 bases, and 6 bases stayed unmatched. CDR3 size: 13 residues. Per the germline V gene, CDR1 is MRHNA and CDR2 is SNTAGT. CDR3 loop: CASSGLAGGTQYF. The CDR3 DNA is TGTGCCAGCAGTGGACTGGCGGGGGGAACCCAGTACTTC.

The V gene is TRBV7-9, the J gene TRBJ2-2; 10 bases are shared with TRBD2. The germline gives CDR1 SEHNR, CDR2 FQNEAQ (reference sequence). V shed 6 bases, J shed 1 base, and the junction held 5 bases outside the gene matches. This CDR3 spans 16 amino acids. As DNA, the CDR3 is TGTGCCAGCAGGTCTAGCGGGGGCCTGAACACCGGGGAGCTGTTTTTT. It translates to CASRSSGGLNTGELFF. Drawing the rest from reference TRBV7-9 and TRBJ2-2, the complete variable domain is DTGVSQNPRHKITKRGQNVTFRCDPISEHNRLYWYRQTLGQGPEFLTYFQNEAQLEKSRLLSDRFSAERPKGSFSTLEIQRTEQGDSAMYLCASRSSGGLNTGELFFGEGSRLTVL.

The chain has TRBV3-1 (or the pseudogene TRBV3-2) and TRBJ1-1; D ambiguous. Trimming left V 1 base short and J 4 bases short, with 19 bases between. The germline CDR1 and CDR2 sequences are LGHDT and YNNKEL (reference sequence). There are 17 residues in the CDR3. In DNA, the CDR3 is TGTGCCAGCAGCCAAGTAGGAATAGACCCCTTGAGCACTGAAGCTTTCTTT. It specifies CASSQVGIDPLSTEAFF.

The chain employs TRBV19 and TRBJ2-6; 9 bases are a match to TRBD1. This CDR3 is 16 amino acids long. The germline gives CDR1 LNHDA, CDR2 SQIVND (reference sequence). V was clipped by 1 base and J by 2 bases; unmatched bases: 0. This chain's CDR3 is CASSIGDRAGANVLTF. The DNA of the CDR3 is TGTGCCAGTAGTATAGGGGACAGGGCTGGGGCCAACGTCCTGACTTTC.

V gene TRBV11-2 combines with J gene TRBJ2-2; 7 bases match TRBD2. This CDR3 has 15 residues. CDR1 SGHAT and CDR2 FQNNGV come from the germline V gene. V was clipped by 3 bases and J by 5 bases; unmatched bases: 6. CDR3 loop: CASSFGGIRTGELFF. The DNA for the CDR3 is TGTGCCAGCAGCTTCGGGGGGATTCGGACCGGGGAGCTGTTTTTT. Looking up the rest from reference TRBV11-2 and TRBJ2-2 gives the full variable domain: EAGVAQSPRYKIIEKRQSVAFWCNPISGHATLYWYQQILGQGPKLLIQFQNNGVVDDSQLPKDRFSAERLKGVDSTLKIQPAKLEDSAVYLCASSFGGIRTGELFFGEGSRLTVL.

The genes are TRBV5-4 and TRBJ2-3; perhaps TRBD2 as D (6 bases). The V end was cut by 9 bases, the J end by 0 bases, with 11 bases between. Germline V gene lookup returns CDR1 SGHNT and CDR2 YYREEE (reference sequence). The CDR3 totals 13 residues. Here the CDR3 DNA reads TGTGCCATCTCGGGAGCTAGCACAGATACGCAGTATTTT. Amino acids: CAISGASTDTQYF.

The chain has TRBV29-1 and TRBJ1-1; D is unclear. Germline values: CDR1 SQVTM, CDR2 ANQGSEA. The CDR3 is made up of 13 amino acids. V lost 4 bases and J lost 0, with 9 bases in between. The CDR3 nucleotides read TGCAGCGTTGCGCAGTCGGTGAACACTGAAGCTTTCTTT. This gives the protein CSVAQSVNTEAFF.

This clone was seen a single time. The CDR3 region is CASSIETSSPYNEQFF. CDR3 bases: TGTGCCAGTAGTATAGAAACTAGCTCCCCCTACAATGAGCAGTTCTTC. The rearrangement joins TRBV19 to TRBJ2-1; perhaps TRBD2 as D (6 bases). The CDR3 is 16 residues long. The germline CDR1 and CDR2 sequences are LNHDA and SQIVND (reference sequence). Trimming pared 0 bases from V and 2 bases from J, leaving 11 bases between.

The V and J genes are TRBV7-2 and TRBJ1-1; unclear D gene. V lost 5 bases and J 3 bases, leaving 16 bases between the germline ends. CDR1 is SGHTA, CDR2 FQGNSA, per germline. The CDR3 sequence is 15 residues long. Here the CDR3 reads CASSPAGSWDTEAFF. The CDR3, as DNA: TGTGCCAGCAGCCCTGCGGGCTCGTGGGACACTGAAGCTTTCTTT.